The T cell receptor beta chain described here comes from a study of CD8+ T cells in alopecia areata. Study details: Administration of oral tofacitinib to treated patients was at 5 to 10 mg twice daily.

With respect to this clone: The target antigen is unknown.

Study-wide points: An increase in clonality over normal scalp was evident in lesional scalp, especially alopecia totalis/universalis.

After isolation, RNA underwent reverse transcription to generate cDNA as the sequencing template. The assay was immunoSEQ multiplex PCR, and TCRdb's table has in-frame clones only and misses some. The data hold 130,000 to 150,000 clones, with approximately 50% observed a single time. Sampling of alopecia areata patients yielded lesional scalp punch biopsies as well as peripheral blood. The receptor's source is a human donor with alopecia areata. Sequencing used CD4+ T cells sorted from blood, obtained at week 0.

The CDR3 loop is CAISGGRNTDTQYF. The CDR3 nucleotides are TGTGCCATCAGTGGGGGACGAAACACAGATACGCAGTATTTT. V is TRBV10-3 and J is TRBJ2-3; D tentatively reads TRBD1 or TRBD2 (5 bases each). The CDR3 runs to 14 residues. With 4 bases removed from V and 2 bases from J, the gap between germline ends came to 10 bases. CDR1 is ENHRY, CDR2 SYGVKD, per germline.